The rows below give T cell receptor beta chains drawn from one sample of a study of response to subunit inactivated influenza vaccine. Each CDR3 protein is one row after TCRdb ran MiXCR on the RT-PCR reads. The sample gives roughly 630,000 distinct CDR3 sequences, about 14% of which show up once; less than 9% is in the top ten. The specimen was PBMCs from blood, collected approximately 15 days before vaccination. The receptors derive from a man in his fifties who received an inactivated influenza vaccine. The CDR3 runs from the conserved cysteine through the conserved F or W. The order of the fields is V gene, D gene, clone size, J gene, CDR3 length, CDR3 DNA, CDR3 protein. A D gene is named only where the DNA matches it firmly. The listing skips clone size in some rows; elsewhere it reads once, few, many or a size class.

>TRBV10-3|TRBD1|NA|TRBJ1-1|16
TGTGCCATCAGAGCAGCAGGGGGCAAAGTGAACACTGAAGCTTTCTTT
CAIRAAGGKVNTEAFF
>TRBV29-1|TRBD2|few|TRBJ2-5|14
TGCAGCGTTGACCGGGAGGCTCCCCTCGGTACCCAGTACTTC
CSVDREAPLGTQYF
>TRBV19|TRBD2|NA|TRBJ2-2|17
TGTGCCAGTAGTATTGGAGGTGGACTAGCCGCCACCGGGGAGCTGTTTTTT
CASSIGGGLAATGELFF
>TRBV7-8|NA|NA|TRBJ1-6|14
TGTGCCAGCAGTTTACGACTACGGGATTCACCCCTCCACTTT
CASSLRLRDSPLHF
>TRBV28|TRBD1|many|TRBJ2-7|14
TGTGCCAGCAGAACCGGGACAGTTCCTAACGAGCAGTACTTC
CASRTGTVPNEQYF
>TRBV5-1|NA|NA|TRBJ2-3|17
TGCGCCAGCAGCTCCGGGGGGCGCGGGGCGTCCACAGATACGCAGTATTTT
CASSSGGRGASTDTQYF
>TRBV29-1|NA|NA|TRBJ1-2|12
TGCAGCGTATTACAGGGAAACTATGGCTACACCTTC
CSVLQGNYGYTF
>TRBV2|NA|few|TRBJ2-5|14
TGTGCCAGCAGTGAAGTCAGGACCAGCCCGACCCAGTACTTC
CASSEVRTSPTQYF
>TRBV20-1|TRBD2|NA|TRBJ2-4|15
TGCAGTGCTAGTAGCGGGGGGGCAAGGGAAAACATTCAGTACTTC
CSASSGGARENIQYF
>TRBV29-1|TRBD1|NA|TRBJ2-1|14
TGCAGCGTTGACCCACAGGGGGCCCACAATGAGCAGTTCTTC
CSVDPQGAHNEQFF
>TRBV7-9|NA|NA|TRBJ2-4|15
TGTGCCAGCAGCTCCCGGGACCTAGCTAAAGACATTCAGTACTTC
CASSSRDLAKDIQYF
>TRBV12-3/TRBV12-4|NA|NA|TRBJ1-4|13
TGTGCCAGCAGTTTAACGCGCAACGCCAAACTGTTTTTT
CASSLTRNAKLFF
>TRBV7-9|NA|few|TRBJ2-3|13
TGTGCCAGCAGCTTACATCGCCCAGATACGCAGTATTTT
CASSLHRPDTQYF
>TRBV12-3/TRBV12-4|NA|few|TRBJ2-3|16
TGTGCCAGCACCCGTGGGTCCTCCAGTAAAACAGATACGCAGTATTTT
CASTRGSSSKTDTQYF
>TRBV5-1|TRBD2|NA|TRBJ2-1|15
TGCGCCAGCAGCTTGGCTAGCGGGGGATCCAATGAGCAGTTCTTC
CASSLASGGSNEQFF
>TRBV7-8|NA|few|TRBJ2-7|13
TGTGCCAGCAGCTTACTTAACCGAGAAGAGCAGTACTTC
CASSLLNREEQYF
>TRBV12-3/TRBV12-4|TRBD2|few|TRBJ2-3|18
TGTGCCAGCAGTCAGACTAGCGGGGGGCCGACAAGCACAGATACGCAGTATTTT
CASSQTSGGPTSTDTQYF
>TRBV30|NA|few|TRBJ1-2|12
TGTGCCTGGAGTTCGGGCTTCTCTGGCTACACCTTC
CAWSSGFSGYTF
>TRBV25-1|TRBD1|few|TRBJ2-2|16
TGTGCCAGCAGTGAATTCCGGGACAGCTTCACCGGGGAGCTGTTTTTT
CASSEFRDSFTGELFF
>TRBV5-1|NA|NA|TRBJ2-1|16
TGCGCCAGCAGCTTGGCAGGGACGGGGTCCTACAATGAGCAGTTCTTC
CASSLAGTGSYNEQFF
>TRBV7-2|NA|few|TRBJ2-5|15
TGTGCCAGCAGCTTGGTATTGGGGTCGGGGGAGACCCAGTACTTC
CASSLVLGSGETQYF
>TRBV4-2|NA|many|TRBJ2-1|15
TGTGCCAGCAGCCAAGATCCGGCTAGCGTCTATGAGCAGTTCTTC
CASSQDPASVYEQFF
>TRBV5-1|TRBD2|NA|TRBJ2-3|16
TGCGCCAGCAGCTTTGGCGGGGGGGCCGTCGCAGATACGCAGTATTTT
CASSFGGGAVADTQYF
>TRBV20-1|TRBD2|few|TRBJ2-3|13
TGCAGTGCTAGAGGGCGGGGGGATGATACGCAGTATTTT
CSARGRGDDTQYF
>TRBV12-3/TRBV12-4|NA|many|TRBJ1-2|12
TGTGCCAGCAGTTGGACTGACTATGGCTACACCTTC
CASSWTDYGYTF
>TRBV4-3|NA|few|TRBJ2-2|14
TGCGCCAGCAGCCAACTTCCGGGCCCCGGGGAGCTGTTTTTT
CASSQLPGPGELFF
>TRBV10-3|NA|few|TRBJ2-7|12
TGTGCCATGGCTACAGGGCCGTACGAGCAGTACTTC
CAMATGPYEQYF
>TRBV7-9|TRBD1|NA|TRBJ2-1|16
TGTGCCAGCAGCCAACTGGACAGGGGGCGGAACAATGAGCAGTTCTTC
CASSQLDRGRNNEQFF
>TRBV3-1|NA|many|TRBJ2-1|15
TGTGCCAGCAGCCAAGGGGGTAGACTCTACAATGAGCAGTTCTTC
CASSQGGRLYNEQFF